This entry lists 22 T cell receptor beta chains sequenced from one sample in a study of T cells in Graves' hyperthyroidism and ophthalmopathy. Amplification of TCR beta CDR3 regions was performed using RNA transcripts as template. The HTBI primer set drove a first-round RT-PCR of the TCR CDR3. A single record per CDR3 protein comes from TCRdb applying MiXCR to the multiplex PCR reads. The sample comprises hundreds of thousands of distinct CDR3 sequences, roughly 15% of which are singletons, and 3.5% to 4% rests with the top ten. Sequencing was performed on blood. These receptors were obtained from a woman aged 25 to 39 with Graves' hyperthyroidism.

The V call is TRBV6-5, the J call TRBJ1-5; unclear D gene. Germline CDR1 and CDR2: MNHEY and SVGAGI. V lost 2 bases and J lost 9, with 20 bases in between. CDR3 size: 16 residues. CDR3 DNA: TGTGCCAGCAGTTACCCTACGGGGTCCGGTGGGTCGCCCCAGCATTTT. Its protein is CASSYPTGSGGSPQHF.

This clonotype was recorded at least ten times. V usage is TRBV6-2 or TRBV6-3 and J usage is TRBJ2-1; D uncertain. The CDR3 is made up of 13 amino acids. Germline CDR1 reads MNHEY; CDR2 reads SVGEGT. Trimming pared 3 bases from V and 12 bases from J, leaving 15 bases between. Written as DNA, the CDR3 is TGTGCCAGCAGTTATCTGGGCCTTTCTGGGCAGTTCTTC. Encoded protein: CASSYLGLSGQFF.

This clonotype was observed a few times. This sequence joins TRBV5-6 and TRBJ2-1, with D possibly TRBD2 on 6 matching bases. Germline CDR1 SGHDT, CDR2 YYEEEE. V was trimmed by 1 base and J by 2 bases, leaving 13 bases between them. The CDR3 runs 16 residues. CDR3: CASSLSSEGTYNEQFF. The DNA for the CDR3 is TGTGCCAGCAGCTTGTCGTCGGAGGGGACCTACAATGAGCAGTTCTTC.

This clonotype was seen many times. This chain links TRBV29-1 with TRBJ1-2, with D possibly TRBD1 on 5 matching bases. CDR3 length: 13 residues. V was pared by 4 bases and J by 3 bases, with 12 bases between. Germline lookup yields CDR1 SQVTM and CDR2 ANQGSEA. The DNA for the CDR3 is TGCAGCGTTGGCAGGGACCTTGACTATGGCTACACCTTC. Amino acid sequence: CSVGRDLDYGYTF.

This clonotype was picked up many times. This chain joins TRBV12-3 or TRBV12-4 and TRBJ2-2; no firm D call. The germline V and J ends were trimmed by 6 bases and 6 bases, with 5 bases remaining between them. This CDR3 comprises 11 residues. CDR3 DNA: TGTGCCAGCAGCCTATCCGGGGAGCTGTTTTTT. This translates into CASSLSGELFF.

This clonotype has only a few counts. This chain connects TRBV7-9 to TRBJ2-7; D is undetermined. Per the germline V gene, CDR1 is SEHNR and CDR2 is FQNEAQ (reference sequence). Trimming removed 5 bases from V and 5 bases from J, with 13 bases in between. This CDR3 has 13 residues. The CDR3 is CASSRLAANEQYF. CDR3 DNA: TGTGCCAGCAGCCGGTTAGCCGCCAACGAGCAGTACTTC.

This clonotype was counted ten times or more. The chain combines TRBV12-3 or TRBV12-4 with TRBJ1-5; 7 bases line up with TRBD1. CDR3 length equals 15 residues. Germline trimming cut 1 base from V and 6 bases from J; bases unmatched to any gene: 6. The CDR3 spells CASSLGQGGSQPQHF. Written as DNA, the CDR3 is TGTGCCAGCAGTTTAGGTCAGGGGGGAAGTCAGCCCCAGCATTTT.

V gene TRBV11-2 combines with J gene TRBJ2-5; 8 nucleotides match TRBD1. V dropped 4 bases and J dropped 7; count of bases not matched to a gene: 8. There are 14 residues in the CDR3. Germline CDR1 is SGHAT and CDR2 is FQNNGV. In DNA form, the CDR3 reads TGTGCCAGCAGCTCCACAGGGGGATTGGGGACCCAGTACTTC. It translates to CASSSTGGLGTQYF.

This clonotype was counted between two and nine times. The rearrangement joins TRBV10-1 to TRBJ2-1; 7 bases are shared with TRBD2. The CDR3 loop spans 13 amino acids. With V trimmed by 5 bases and J by 9 bases, 7 bases remained unmatched. Per the germline V gene, CDR1 is WNHNN and CDR2 is SYGVQD (reference sequence). Written as DNA, the CDR3 is TGCGCCAGCAGTCTCCTTGAGCGGGGTGAGCAGTTCTTC. This gives the protein CASSLLERGEQFF.

The chain links TRBV20-1 to TRBJ2-7, with TRBD2 matching 11 bases. The CDR3 runs 13 residues. Germline V lookup: CDR1 DFQATT, CDR2 SNEGSKA (reference sequence). V shed 5 bases, J shed 4 bases, and the junction held 4 bases outside the gene matches. The CDR3 DNA reads TGCAGTGCTGCACTAGCGGGAGTTTACGAGCAGTACTTC. Residues: CSAALAGVYEQYF.

This clonotype was detected ten times or more. The rearrangement links TRBV11-2 to TRBJ1-2, with D maybe TRBD1 (5 bases). V was shortened by 8 bases and J by 5 bases, with 18 bases between the two germline ends. Looked up from germline, CDR1 is SGHAT and CDR2 is FQNNGV. This CDR3 region has 14 residues. The CDR3 DNA reads as TGTGCCAGCGCTGTGGGGAGGGGTGGGTATGGCTACACCTTC. It specifies CASAVGRGGYGYTF. Based on the CDR3 plus reference TRBV11-2 and TRBJ1-2, the full variable domain is EAGVAQSPRYKIIEKRQSVAFWCNPISGHATLYWYQQILGQGPKLLIQFQNNGVVDDSQLPKDRFSAERLKGVDSTLKIQPAKLEDSAVYLCASAVGRGGYGYTFGSGTRLTVV.

This clonotype was detected many times. This chain connects TRBV28 to TRBJ2-7; D is unresolved. Germline assignment: CDR1 MDHEN and CDR2 SYDVKM. Trimming left V 7 bases short and J 6 bases short, with 13 bases between. This CDR3 has 12 residues. This CDR3 reads CASTPRVGEQYF. The CDR3, as DNA: TGTGCCAGCACGCCTAGAGTAGGCGAGCAGTACTTC.

This rearrangement joins TRBV7-6 to TRBJ1-4; D gene uncertain. CDR3 length: 15 amino acids. V was shortened by 4 bases and J by 0 bases, with 9 bases between the two germline ends. Germline CDR1 and CDR2: SGHVS and FNYEAQ. CDR3 in DNA: TGTGCCAGCAGCTCGGAGATTGCAACTAATGAAAAACTGTTTTTT. Protein sequence: CASSSEIATNEKLFF.

In its sample, this clonotype was seen a few times. The gene calls are TRBV30 and TRBJ2-1, with 14 positions matching TRBD2. Germline CDR1 and CDR2: GTSNPN and SVGIG (reference sequence). This CDR3 has 15 amino acids. V shed 5 bases, J shed 9 bases, and the junction held 9 bases outside the gene matches. Here the CDR3 reads CAWVVKGLAGVEQFF. The CDR3 DNA follows: TGTGCCTGGGTAGTAAAGGGACTAGCGGGAGTTGAGCAGTTCTTC.

This clonotype came up many times. The rearrangement links TRBV27 to TRBJ2-7, with unresolved D. This CDR3 has 14 amino acids. The ends were cut back, 2 bases at V and 5 bases at J, with 13 bases in the middle. Germline CDR1 is MNHEY and CDR2 is SMNVEV (reference sequence). CDR3 protein: CASSLSPSSHEQYF. The CDR3 coding sequence is TGTGCCAGCAGTTTAAGCCCTAGTAGCCACGAGCAGTACTTC.

This clonotype has ten or more counts. This chain connects TRBV27 to TRBJ2-1; TRBD1 matches at 11 bases. The CDR3 length is 16 residues. Germline V gene sequence: CDR1 MNHEY, CDR2 SMNVEV (reference sequence). Trimming took 4 bases from V and 9 from J; bases not matched to a gene: 11. The chain's CDR3 is CASSSPGTGGSIEQFF. CDR3 sequence (DNA): TGTGCCAGCAGTTCCCCCGGGACAGGGGGGAGTATTGAGCAGTTCTTC.

This clonotype was seen ten or more times. The chain is built from TRBV2 and TRBJ2-2; D is undetermined. This CDR3 comprises 14 residues. Germline V gene sequence: CDR1 SNHLY, CDR2 FYNNEI. Trimming took 1 base from V and 0 from J, leaving 3 bases between them. The CDR3 coding sequence is TGTGCCAGCAGTGAAGGGCCGAACACCGGGGAGCTGTTTTTT. It is translated as CASSEGPNTGELFF.

V usage is TRBV7-9 and J usage is TRBJ2-1, with D tentatively TRBD1 (5 bases). CDR1 is SEHNR and CDR2 is FQNEAQ in the germline V gene (reference sequence). The ends were cut back, 2 bases at V and 8 bases at J, with 10 bases in the middle. The CDR3 is made up of 13 amino acids. The CDR3 loop is CASSLSGSDEQFF. As DNA, the CDR3 is TGTGCCAGCAGCTTATCAGGGTCCGATGAGCAGTTCTTC.

This clonotype has ten or more counts. The chain recombines TRBV2 with TRBJ1-2; TRBD1 might be the D (5 bases). V lost 6 bases, J lost 8 bases, and 22 bases lay in between. From germline, CDR1 is SNHLY and CDR2 FYNNEI. The CDR3 covers 15 residues. CDR3 DNA: TGTGCCAGCAGCTACGTACCAGGAGGGGTTGTCGGCTACACCTTC. Encoded protein: CASSYVPGGVVGYTF.

In this sample, this clonotype turned up many times. This sequence joins TRBV11-2 and TRBJ2-7, with a weak D call TRBD1 (6 bases). Trimming left V 5 bases short and J 6 bases short, with 14 bases between. CDR1 and CDR2 (germline): SGHAT, FQNNGV. This CDR3 is 13 amino acids long. CDR3 DNA sequence: TGTGCCAGCAGCCTACAGGACAGTTTCGAGCAGTACTTC. Protein sequence: CASSLQDSFEQYF.

This clonotype was counted many times. This sequence joins TRBV19 and TRBJ2-3, with D possibly being TRBD2 (6 bases). Germline values: CDR1 LNHDA, CDR2 SQIVND (reference sequence). The CDR3 spans 14 residues. Between the trimmed V and J ends, which lost 7 bases and 4 bases, there was a span of 15 bases. The chain's CDR3 is CASTRRDRSDTQYF. The CDR3 nucleotides are TGTGCCAGTACGAGGAGGGATCGGTCAGATACGCAGTATTTT.

The rearrangement links TRBV28 to TRBJ1-6, with D unresolved. Trimming left V 5 bases short and J 1 base short, with 9 bases between. The CDR3 totals 15 residues. Germline V lookup: CDR1 MDHEN, CDR2 SYDVKM. The CDR3 protein is CASSREVSYNSPLHF. The CDR3 bases are TGTGCCAGCAGTAGAGAGGTTTCCTATAATTCACCCCTCCACTTT.